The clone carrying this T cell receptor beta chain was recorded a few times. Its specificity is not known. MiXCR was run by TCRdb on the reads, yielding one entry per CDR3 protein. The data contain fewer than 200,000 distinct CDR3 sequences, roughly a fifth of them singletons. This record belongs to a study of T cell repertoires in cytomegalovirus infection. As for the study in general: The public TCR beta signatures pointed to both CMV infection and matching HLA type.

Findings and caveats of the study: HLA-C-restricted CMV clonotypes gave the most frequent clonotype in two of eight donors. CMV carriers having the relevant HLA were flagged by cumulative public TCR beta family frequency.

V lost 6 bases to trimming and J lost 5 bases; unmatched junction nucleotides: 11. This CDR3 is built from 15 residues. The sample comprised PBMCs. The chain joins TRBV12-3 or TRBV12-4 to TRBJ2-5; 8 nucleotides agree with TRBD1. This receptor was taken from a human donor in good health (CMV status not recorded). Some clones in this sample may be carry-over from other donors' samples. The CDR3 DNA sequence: TGTGCCAGCAGCCCCGGACAGGGATTGGGCGAGACCCAGTACTTC. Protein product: CASSPGQGLGETQYF.